Following are 23 T cell receptor beta chains from one sample sequenced in a study of response to subunit inactivated influenza vaccine (dated by TCRdb to about 2018). Receptor amplification or capture employed RT-PCR. Sequencing was carried out with an Illumina HiSeq 2500. TCRdb applied fastp at Q25 and MiXCR to the public reads, then kept only in-frame beta chains. Records with the same CDR3 protein are collapsed into one entry carrying the most frequent genes and DNA. In this sample the table shows 500,000 to 600,000 distinct CDR3 sequences, about 10% of which occur a single time. The ten largest account for 11% of the sample. These data were also filed under a second study, of T cells expressing NK-cell markers. As noted in the second study: TCR beta cDNA libraries were made by 5'RACE template switching that added a universal primer site and unique molecular identifiers.

The sequenced sample was PBMCs from blood, obtained on the day of vaccination. The receptors stem from a man over 45 who received an inactivated influenza vaccine. Donor details come from another sample of the same person, matched by shared clones.

The rearrangement links TRBV20-1 to TRBJ2-7; perhaps TRBD1 as D (5 bases). The V gene's germline CDR1 is DFQATT and CDR2 SNEGSKA (reference sequence). Trimming took off 5 bases at V and 2 bases at J, with 16 bases between the two ends. The CDR3 runs 14 residues. The CDR3 here is CSAPDTFPPYEQYF. For the CDR3, the DNA is TGCAGTGCTCCGGACACCTTTCCCCCCTACGAGCAGTACTTC.

This clonotype came up a few times. The chain uses TRBV20-1 and TRBJ2-5; TRBD2 matches 8 bases. Germline V gene lookup returns CDR1 DFQATT and CDR2 SNEGSKA (reference sequence). The CDR3 loop spans 14 amino acids. Trimming removed 5 bases from V and 5 bases from J; junction bases left unmatched: 10. Here the CDR3 DNA reads TGCAGTGCTGACGGGGGGGCAAGTTTGGAGACCCAGTACTTC. This encodes CSADGGASLETQYF.

In this sample, this clonotype turned up a few times. This chain connects TRBV5-1 to TRBJ2-2; TRBD2 agrees at 14 bases. CDR3 length: 16 amino acids. Germline CDR1 SGHRS, CDR2 YFSETQ. J was trimmed by 7 bases and V by 4 bases; bases with no gene match: 6. In DNA form, the CDR3 reads TGCGCCAGCAGCGCCGGACTAGCGGGGGGCGACGGGGAGCTGTTTTTT. It specifies CASSAGLAGGDGELFF.

This clonotype was seen only a few times. This chain links TRBV12-3 or TRBV12-4 with TRBJ1-5; D possibly corresponds to TRBD1 (6 bases). The CDR3 sequence is 14 residues long. CDR3 coding DNA: TGTGCTACCAGGGGAGCAGGGACAAATCAGCCCCAGCATTTT. Its protein is CATRGAGTNQPQHF.

This clonotype was found many times. The V and J genes are TRBV29-1 and TRBJ2-1; 10 bases fit TRBD2. In germline, CDR1 is SQVTM, CDR2 ANQGSEA. The trim removed 2 bases at V and 8 bases at J, leaving 6 bases unmatched. The CDR3 is made up of 14 amino acids. The CDR3: CSVETPSGGYEQFF. The CDR3 region has the DNA TGCAGCGTTGAAACCCCTAGCGGGGGCTATGAGCAGTTCTTC.

Only a few counts were recorded for this clonotype. The chain is built from TRBV20-1 and TRBJ2-4; D remains ambiguous. This CDR3 comprises 14 residues. Germline V lookup: CDR1 DFQATT, CDR2 SNEGSKA (reference sequence). Deletions cut 3 bases from V and 3 bases from J, with 12 bases between. The CDR3 DNA reads TGCAGTGCTAGGAGCGAAAACTTCAAAAACATTCAGTACTTC. As protein: CSARSENFKNIQYF.

This clonotype was observed a handful of times. V gene TRBV12-3 or TRBV12-4 combines with J gene TRBJ2-2; 9 bases are shared with TRBD1. With V trimmed by 8 bases and J by 5 bases, 9 bases remained unmatched. The CDR3 covers 15 residues. CDR3 bases: TGTGCCAGCCGTCCAGGGACAGGGAGAACCGGGGAGCTGTTTTTT. Its protein product is CASRPGTGRTGELFF.

The sample holds a few counts of this clonotype. The chain joins TRBV2 to TRBJ1-6; 8 bases align to TRBD1. With 3 bases clipped from V and 7 bases from J, the junction kept 5 bases outside the gene matches. Germline CDR1 is SNHLY and CDR2 is FYNNEI. The CDR3 spans 15 residues. The CDR3 loop reads CASSDRGRDNSPLHF. The CDR3 coding sequence is TGTGCCAGCAGTGACAGGGGGCGAGACAATTCACCCCTCCACTTT.

This rearrangement joins TRBV5-1 to TRBJ2-7; D may be TRBD1 (5 bases). CDR1 is SGHRS, CDR2 YFSETQ, per germline. V shed 0 bases and J shed 2 bases, with 9 bases lying between them. The CDR3 is 14 residues long. The CDR3 protein is CASSLVLDTYEQYF. Written as DNA, the CDR3 is TGCGCCAGCAGCTTGGTTCTGGACACCTACGAGCAGTACTTC.

The V gene is TRBV15, the J gene TRBJ1-5; D unresolved. Germline CDR1 is LNHNV and CDR2 is YYDKDF (reference sequence). Trimming left V 3 bases short and J 4 bases short, with 13 bases between. The CDR3 consists of 15 residues. CDR3 sequence reads: CATSSSRGENQPQHF. The CDR3 bases are TGTGCCACCAGCAGCAGTAGAGGAGAGAATCAGCCCCAGCATTTT.

This clonotype came up a few times. CDR3 in DNA: TGTGCCAGCAGCGAGGGACTAGGCCGCACAGATACGCAGTATTTT. It specifies CASSEGLGRTDTQYF. The chain joins TRBV7-2 to TRBJ2-3; 8 bases line up with TRBD2. J was trimmed by 1 base and V by 5 bases; bases with no gene match: 5. Germline V lookup: CDR1 SGHTA, CDR2 FQGNSA. The CDR3 contains 15 residues.

This clonotype was observed at least ten times. This chain links TRBV12-3 or TRBV12-4 with TRBJ2-3, with 13 nucleotides matching TRBD2. J lost 2 bases, V lost 5 bases, and 7 bases had no gene match. CDR3 length: 17 amino acids. The CDR3 DNA is TGTGCCAGCAGTCCCAGACTAGCGGGAGGTAACACAGATACGCAGTATTTT. Its translation is CASSPRLAGGNTDTQYF.

The chain links TRBV3-1 to TRBJ2-1, with TRBD1 as a possible D gene (6 bases). Germline V lookup: CDR1 LGHDT, CDR2 YNNKEL (reference sequence). V lost 3 bases, J lost 3 bases, and 15 bases lay in between. The CDR3 covers 16 residues. As DNA, the CDR3 is TGTGCCAGCAGCCAGTTAGGGGGAAGCTTCTACAATGAGCAGTTCTTC. This translates into CASSQLGGSFYNEQFF.

In its sample, this clonotype was seen many times. The chain joins TRBV5-1 to TRBJ1-1; D is unclear. Trimming cost V 0 bases and J 8 bases, with 8 bases left between them. Looked up from germline, CDR1 is SGHRS and CDR2 is YFSETQ. There are 12 residues in the CDR3. The CDR3 sequence: CASSLDQAEAFF. The CDR3 DNA follows: TGCGCCAGCAGCTTGGATCAGGCCGAAGCTTTCTTT.

The chain has TRBV20-1 and TRBJ1-2, with D possibly matching TRBD1 (5 bases). CDR1 and CDR2 (germline): DFQATT, SNEGSKA (reference sequence). Trimming pared 2 bases from V and 3 bases from J, leaving 10 bases between. The CDR3 covers 13 residues. The chain's CDR3 is CSARRTSDYGYTF. The CDR3, as DNA: TGCAGTGCTAGAAGGACATCTGACTATGGCTACACCTTC.

This clonotype was recorded many times. The chain uses TRBV5-1 and TRBJ2-1, with 9 bases aligning to TRBD2. With 1 base clipped from V and 3 bases from J, the junction kept 2 bases outside the gene matches. The CDR3 covers 15 residues. CDR1 is SGHRS and CDR2 is YFSETQ in the germline V gene. DNA for the CDR3: TGCGCCAGCAGCTTGAGTAGCGGGAGCTACAATGAGCAGTTCTTC. Translation gives CASSLSSGSYNEQFF.

In this sample, this clonotype turned up a few times. The V gene is TRBV9, the J gene TRBJ2-7, with TRBD2 identical over 13 bases. CDR1 and CDR2 (germline): SGDLS, YYNGEE. The CDR3 consists of 19 residues. V dropped 3 bases and J dropped 4; count of bases not matched to a gene: 16. The CDR3 protein is CASSANPSGLAGTHYEQYF. CDR3 coding DNA: TGTGCCAGCAGCGCCAACCCGTCGGGACTAGCGGGGACCCATTACGAGCAGTACTTC.

This clonotype was picked up a small number of times. The chain carries TRBV6-6 and TRBJ2-1; D remains ambiguous. The CDR3 has 13 residues. CDR1 is MNHNY and CDR2 is SVGAGI in the germline V gene (reference sequence). V lost 0 bases and J 10 bases, leaving 10 bases between the germline ends. CDR3 in DNA: TGTGCCAGCAGTTACTCCCCTGAACGGGAGCAGTTCTTC. Its protein product is CASSYSPEREQFF.

The rearrangement links TRBV20-1 to TRBJ1-2, with D hard to call. CDR1 is DFQATT, CDR2 SNEGSKA, per germline (reference sequence). CDR3 length: 13 residues. The V end was cut by 6 bases, the J end by 2 bases, with 13 bases between. CDR3 coding DNA: TGCAGTGCCGCCGCCGGCGGGAACTATGGCTACACCTTC. This sequence encodes CSAAAGGNYGYTF.

This clonotype was detected a few times. The rearrangement joins TRBV6-1 to TRBJ2-2; D is unclear. The CDR3 runs to 14 residues. V dropped 5 bases and J dropped 6 bases, with 13 bases sitting between them. Germline V gene lookup returns CDR1 MNHNS and CDR2 SASEGT. CDR3 DNA sequence: TGTGCCAGCAGTAATTTACTGGGTCCCGGGGAGCTGTTTTTT. Residues: CASSNLLGPGELFF.

This clonotype has at least ten counts. The V and J genes are TRBV7-2 and TRBJ2-2, with D possibly TRBD2 on 5 matching bases. The CDR3 runs 16 residues. The V and J ends lost 3 bases and 2 bases respectively, with 13 bases between them. Germline CDR1 and CDR2: SGHTA and FQGNSA. The chain's CDR3 is CASSLTGLPNTGELFF. The CDR3 nucleotides read TGTGCCAGCAGCTTGACGGGGTTACCAAACACCGGGGAGCTGTTTTTT. Drawing the rest from reference TRBV7-2 and TRBJ2-2, the complete variable domain is GAGVSQSPSNKVTEKGKDVELRCDPISGHTALYWYRQSLGQGLEFLIYFQGNSAPDKSGLPSDRFSAERTGGSVSTLTIQRTQQEDSAVYLCASSLTGLPNTGELFFGEGSRLTVL.

This clonotype has only a few counts. The chain employs TRBV20-1 and TRBJ2-7; 12 positions agree with TRBD2. The V gene's germline CDR1 is DFQATT and CDR2 SNEGSKA (reference sequence). The CDR3 loop spans 16 amino acids. V was clipped by 0 bases and J by 0 bases; unmatched bases: 3. The CDR3 sequence is CSARDWTSGNSYEQYF. The CDR3 coding sequence is TGCAGTGCTAGAGATTGGACTAGCGGGAACTCCTACGAGCAGTACTTC.

The CDR3 is CASSVGGAGGETQYF. The CDR3 region has the DNA TGTGCCAGCAGCGTTGGAGGGGCAGGGGGAGAGACCCAGTACTTC. This sequence joins TRBV9 and TRBJ2-5, with D perhaps matching TRBD1 (7 bases). V was pared by 2 bases and J by 4 bases, with 15 bases between. Germline values: CDR1 SGDLS, CDR2 YYNGEE. The CDR3 runs to 15 residues.